Following are 15 T cell receptor beta chains from one sample sequenced in a study of technical replicates of blood from a few donors. The assay was immunoSEQ multiplex PCR, and TCRdb's table has in-frame clones only and misses some. The sample consists of under 15,000 clones, 79% of them appearing once. The sequenced sample was PBMCs. These receptors all stem from a human donor in good health.

The rearrangement uses TRBV5-1 and TRBJ2-3; unclear D gene. Germline CDR1 is SGHRS and CDR2 is YFSETQ. V gave up 0 bases and J gave up 4 bases, with 3 bases separating them. The CDR3 is made up of 12 amino acids. CDR3 sequence: CASSLAADTQYF. CDR3 DNA sequence: TGCGCCAGCAGCTTGGCCGCAGATACGCAGTATTTT. Looking up the rest from reference TRBV5-1 and TRBJ2-3 gives the full variable domain: KAGVTQTPRYLIKTRGQQVTLSCSPISGHRSVSWYQQTPGQGLQFLFEYFSETQRNKGNFPGRFSGRQFSNSRSEMNVSTLELGDSALYLCASSLAADTQYFGPGTRLTVL.

The rearrangement uses TRBV9 and TRBJ2-1; 7 bases are shared with TRBD2. This CDR3 is 15 amino acids long. The V and J ends lost 3 bases and 9 bases, in that order; junction bases with no gene match: 12. CDR1 and CDR2 (germline): SGDLS, YYNGEE. The CDR3 protein is CASSGGWDYWGEQFF. The DNA for the CDR3 is TGTGCCAGCAGCGGTGGCTGGGACTACTGGGGTGAGCAGTTCTTC.

The chain joins TRBV7-6 to TRBJ2-7, with a possible D match to TRBD2 (6 bases). The CDR3 totals 14 residues. V gave up 4 bases and J gave up 9 bases, with 19 bases separating them. Germline V gene data show CDR1 as SGHVS and CDR2 as FNYEAQ. The CDR3 DNA is TGTGCCAGCAGCTCCCTAGCGTCTCTACGAAGGCAGTACTTC. It is translated as CASSSLASLRRQYF.

The chain carries TRBV18 and TRBJ2-3; 9 bases are a match to TRBD1. Germline lookup yields CDR1 KGHSH and CDR2 LQKENI. V lost 3 bases to trimming and J lost 3 bases; unmatched junction nucleotides: 4. The CDR3 totals 15 residues. CDR3: CASSPLGTGTDTQYF. The CDR3, as DNA: TGTGCCAGCTCACCGTTGGGGACAGGGACAGATACGCAGTATTTT.

This clone was seen only a few times. The chain is built from TRBV5-5 and TRBJ2-1; TRBD2 matches at 13 bases. V lost 5 bases and J lost 7; bases outside the gene matches: 9. Germline V lookup: CDR1 SGHKS, CDR2 YYEKEE (reference sequence). The CDR3 has 16 amino acids. CDR3 DNA sequence: TGTGCCAGCAGGCGACCCGGGACTAGCGGGACAAATGAGCAGTTCTTC. Encoded protein: CASRRPGTSGTNEQFF.

V usage is TRBV30 and J usage is TRBJ1-4; D uncertain. CDR1 is GTSNPN and CDR2 is SVGIG in the germline V gene (reference sequence). The CDR3 runs 12 residues. V lost 0 bases, J lost 8 bases, and 7 bases lay in between. The CDR3 DNA reads as TGTGCCTGGAGTGTACTCCGAGAAAAACTGTTTTTT. Translating it yields CAWSVLREKLFF.

The chain is built from TRBV28 and TRBJ2-1; 12 bases align to TRBD2. V was clipped by 7 bases and J by 5 bases; unmatched bases: 3. Germline V gene data show CDR1 as MDHEN and CDR2 as SYDVKM. This CDR3 is 14 amino acids long. Here the CDR3 DNA reads TGTGCCAGCATCAGGACTAGCGGGAACAATGAGCAGTTCTTC. This sequence encodes CASIRTSGNNEQFF.

This clone appeared a few times. For the CDR3, the DNA is TGTGCCAGCAGTTTTACGACTGATGAAGCTTTCTTT. Translation: CASSFTTDEAFF. The chain recombines TRBV9 with TRBJ1-1; no definite D call. This CDR3 spans 12 amino acids. V lost 5 bases and J 7 bases, leaving 12 bases between the germline ends. From germline, CDR1 is SGDLS and CDR2 YYNGEE. Variable domain in full (rest from reference TRBV9 and TRBJ1-1): DSGVTQTPKHLITATGQRVTLRCSPRSGDLSVYWYQQSLDQGLQFLIQYYNGEERAKGNILERFSAQQFPDLHSELNLSSLELGDSALYFCASSFTTDEAFFGQGTRLTVV.

The chain uses TRBV21-1 and TRBJ1-2. TRBV21-1 is a known pseudogene. The CDR3 runs 13 residues. The CDR3: CASSGVGIYGYTF. CDR3 DNA sequence: TGTGCCAGCAGCGGGGTCGGGATCTATGGCTACACCTTC.

This clone was seen a handful of times. V gene TRBV18 combines with J gene TRBJ1-4; D remains ambiguous. V lost 2 bases, J lost 2 bases, and 6 bases lay in between. Germline V lookup: CDR1 KGHSH, CDR2 LQKENI. The CDR3 is 14 amino acids. The CDR3 sequence: CASSPGRTNEKLFF. Written as DNA, the CDR3 is TGTGCCAGCTCACCAGGGAGGACTAATGAAAAACTGTTTTTT.

The genes are TRBV25-1 and TRBJ2-1; 10 bases are a match to TRBD2. The CDR3 length is 14 residues. The germline V gene encodes CDR1 MGHDK and CDR2 SYGVNS. The V gene end was trimmed by 7 bases and the J gene end by 2 bases; junction bases not matched to a gene: 2. The CDR3 nucleotides read TGTGCCAGCACACTAGCGGGGACCTACAATGAGCAGTTCTTC. This sequence encodes CASTLAGTYNEQFF. The variable domain in full, with the rest retrieved from reference TRBV25-1 and TRBJ2-1, is EADIYQTPRYLVIGTGKKITLECSQTMGHDKMYWYQQDPGMELHLIHYSYGVNSTEKGDLSSESTVSRIRTEHFPLTLESARPSHTSQYLCASTLAGTYNEQFFGPGTRLTVL.

This clone showed up just once. The V call is TRBV7-9, the J call TRBJ2-2, with 10 bases lining up with TRBD2. The CDR3 extends over 16 amino acids. Germline V CDR1 and CDR2: SEHNR, FQNEAQ (reference sequence). V lost 5 bases, J lost 2 bases, and 5 bases stayed unmatched. The CDR3 region is CASSPIAGGNTGELFF. The CDR3 nucleotides are TGTGCCAGCAGCCCAATAGCGGGAGGAAACACCGGGGAGCTGTTTTTT.

The J gene is TRBJ2-5, the V gene TRBV4-2; D may be TRBD1 (6 bases). The germline CDR1 and CDR2 sequences are LGHNA and YNFKEQ. The CDR3 sequence is 17 residues long. Trimming took 0 bases from V and 5 from J, leaving 19 bases between them. This CDR3 reads CASSQEAWTATRETQYF. The CDR3 region has the DNA TGTGCCAGCAGCCAAGAAGCCTGGACAGCAACACGGGAGACCCAGTACTTC.

This rearrangement joins TRBV19 to TRBJ1-1, with D perhaps TRBD1 (5 bases). V was shortened by 5 bases and J by 2 bases, with 15 bases between the two germline ends. Per the germline V gene, CDR1 is LNHDA and CDR2 is SQIVND (reference sequence). The CDR3 runs to 15 residues. The CDR3, as DNA: TGTGCCAGTAGTCTCGCTGGGGCAGTCAACACTGAAGCTTTCTTT. It translates to CASSLAGAVNTEAFF. Using reference TRBV19 and TRBJ1-1 for the parts outside the CDR3, the full variable domain is DGGITQSPKYLFRKEGQNVTLSCEQNLNHDAMYWYRQDPGQGLRLIYYSQIVNDFQKGDIAEGYSVSREKKESFPLTVTSAQKNPTAFYLCASSLAGAVNTEAFFGQGTRLTVV.

The genes are TRBV30 and TRBJ1-4, with TRBD1 identical over 9 bases. Looked up from germline, CDR1 is GTSNPN and CDR2 is SVGIG (reference sequence). The CDR3 runs 15 residues. V trimming: 0 bases; J trimming: 5 bases; junction bases outside the gene matches: 4. The CDR3 here is CAWSVRGTGNEKLFF. The CDR3 DNA reads TGTGCCTGGAGTGTACGGGGGACAGGGAATGAAAAACTGTTTTTT.